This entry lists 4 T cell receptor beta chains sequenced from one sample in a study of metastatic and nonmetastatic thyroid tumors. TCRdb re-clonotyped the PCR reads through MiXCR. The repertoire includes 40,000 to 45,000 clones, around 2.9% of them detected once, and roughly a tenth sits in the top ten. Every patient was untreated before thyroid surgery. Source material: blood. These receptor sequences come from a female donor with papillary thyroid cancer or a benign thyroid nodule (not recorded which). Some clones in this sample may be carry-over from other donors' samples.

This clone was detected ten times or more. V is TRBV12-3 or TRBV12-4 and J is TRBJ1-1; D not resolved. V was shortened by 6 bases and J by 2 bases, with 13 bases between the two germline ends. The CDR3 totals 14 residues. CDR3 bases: TGTGCCAGCAGAGAAGACATAGGTAACACTGAAGCTTTCTTT. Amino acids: CASREDIGNTEAFF.

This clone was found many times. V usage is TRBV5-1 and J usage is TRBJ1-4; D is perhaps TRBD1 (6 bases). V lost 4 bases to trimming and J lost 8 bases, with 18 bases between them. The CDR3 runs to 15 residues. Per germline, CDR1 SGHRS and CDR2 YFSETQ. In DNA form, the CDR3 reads TGCGCCAGCAGCCCGGAGGCGGGGGGCTTGGAAAAACTGTTTTTT. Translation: CASSPEAGGLEKLFF.

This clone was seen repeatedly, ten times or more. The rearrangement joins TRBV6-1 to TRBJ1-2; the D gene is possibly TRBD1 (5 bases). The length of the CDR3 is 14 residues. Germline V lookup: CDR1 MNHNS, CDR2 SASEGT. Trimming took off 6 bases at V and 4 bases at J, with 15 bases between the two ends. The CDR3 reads CASRARGGLYGYTF. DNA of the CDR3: TGTGCCAGCAGGGCAAGGGGCGGACTCTATGGCTACACCTTC.

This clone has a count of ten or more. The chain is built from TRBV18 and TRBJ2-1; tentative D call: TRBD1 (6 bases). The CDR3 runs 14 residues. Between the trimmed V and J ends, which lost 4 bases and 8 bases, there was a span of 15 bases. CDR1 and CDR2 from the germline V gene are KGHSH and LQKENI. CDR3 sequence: CASSQETGIDEQFF. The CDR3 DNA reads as TGTGCCAGCTCACAGGAAACAGGGATCGATGAGCAGTTCTTC.